This TCR beta chain was recovered during a study of OX40 agonist ivuxolimab in advanced cancers. Unmatched junction bases numbered 13, after V lost 1 base and J lost 6 bases. Germline CDR1 reads KGHSH; CDR2 reads LQKENI. CDR3 length: 18 residues. Clones were sequenced by immunoSEQ multiplex PCR, and TCRdb holds only the in-frame ones, with some missing. The data contain around 100,000 clones, roughly 87% of them singletons. This sample comprised CD4+ or CD8+ T cells sorted from blood, obtained in a trial of the OX40 agonist ivuxolimab. V is TRBV18 and J is TRBJ2-7, with 12 bases aligning to TRBD1. The receptor's source is an adult with an advanced solid tumor such as melanoma, head and neck, liver or kidney cancer. The CDR3 nucleotides are TGTGCCAGCTCACCACAGCCAGGAGGGGACAGGGGGCTAGGCGAGCAGTACTTC. Translation: CASSPQPGGDRGLGEQYF.